The source of this T cell receptor (beta chain) is a study of T cell repertoires in cytomegalovirus infection. Study in general: Through public TCR beta signatures, both CMV infection and matching HLA type were indicated.

TCRdb re-analysed the reads in MiXCR, keeping a single row per CDR3 protein. The repertoire holds about 400,000 distinct CDR3 sequences, with 34% as singletons. For this clonotype: The antigen remains undetermined.

General study findings and limits: Across the ex vivo response, the dominant clonotypes were HLA-C-restricted CMV-specific TCR beta clonotypes.

The sequencing here drew on cultured PBMCs, taken from culture after CMV antigen stimulation. The clonotype was recovered from a human donor in good health (CMV status not recorded). Some clones in this sample may be carry-over from other donors' samples.

The CDR3 sequence is CASSLNPTGLYEQYV. CDR3 coding DNA: TGCGCCAGCAGCTTGAACCCGACAGGGTTGTACGAGCAGTACGTC. The chain combines TRBV5-1 with TRBJ2-7; TRBD1 matches 7 bases. The CDR3 consists of 15 residues. V shed 1 base, J shed 4 bases, and the junction held 8 bases outside the gene matches. Looked up from germline, CDR1 is SGHRS and CDR2 is YFSETQ.